Presented here are 11 T cell receptor beta chains from one specimen sequenced in a study of T cells in severe cutaneous drug reactions. The iRepertoire multiplex PCR system with TCR subtype-specific primers built both bulk and single-cell libraries. TCRdb reprocessed the multiplex PCR reads and keeps a single row for each CDR3 protein, giving no DNA. This sample's table has approximately 9,500 distinct CDR3 sequences. The donors had carbamazepine-induced Stevens-Johnson syndrome or toxic epidermal necrolysis. Sequencing input: cells from a skin blister. These receptors all come from a human donor with Stevens-Johnson syndrome, a severe cutaneous drug reaction.

The chain has TRBV29-1 and TRBJ2-3; there is no DNA to check the TCRdb D call of TRBD2. Per germline, CDR1 SQVTM and CDR2 ANQGSEA. This CDR3 comprises 17 residues. This chain's CDR3 is CSVEDLLAGTDTDTQYF.

The chain recombines TRBV20-1 with TRBJ2-5. Germline CDR1 and CDR2: DFQATT and SNEGSKA (reference sequence). The CDR3 extends over 11 amino acids. The CDR3 region is CSARLGETQYF.

This clonotype is identified as medium-sized from frequency. V and J are TRBV20-1 and TRBJ2-2; TCRdb's D call of TRBD2 is untestable without DNA. This CDR3 comprises 13 residues. Germline values: CDR1 DFQATT, CDR2 SNEGSKA (reference sequence). The CDR3 sequence: CSAEREETGELFF.

The chain employs TRBV29-1 and TRBJ2-1. Per germline, CDR1 SQVTM and CDR2 ANQGSEA. The CDR3 has 16 residues. CDR3 sequence: CSVPSPGITSYNEQFF.

The V and J genes are TRBV7-2 and TRBJ2-7; TCRdb picks TRBD2, but there is no DNA to check that call. This CDR3 comprises 14 residues. Germline V gene lookup returns CDR1 SGHTA and CDR2 FQGNSA. The CDR3 sequence is CASSSGTSGYEQYF.

V usage is TRBV29-1 and J usage is TRBJ2-1. The germline gives CDR1 SQVTM, CDR2 ANQGSEA. This CDR3 has 14 residues. The CDR3 loop reads CSVEDFRPYNEQFF.

The chain is built from TRBV29-1 and TRBJ2-7; TCRdb selects TRBD1, and the lack of DNA leaves this call unchecked. The CDR3 has 15 amino acids. Germline CDR1 is SQVTM and CDR2 is ANQGSEA. This CDR3 is CSVEGTGQGTYEQYF.

The V gene is TRBV29-1, the J gene TRBJ2-2; TCRdb outputs TRBD2, but without DNA this stays unchecked. Looked up from germline, CDR1 is SQVTM and CDR2 is ANQGSEA. The CDR3 covers 12 residues. CDR3 sequence: CSVAAGTGELFF.

The rearrangement uses TRBV20-1 and TRBJ2-3; TCRdb's D call of TRBD2 is untestable without DNA. CDR3 size: 15 residues. Germline V gene sequence: CDR1 DFQATT, CDR2 SNEGSKA (reference sequence). CDR3 residues: CSARDPASGTDTQYF.

This clonotype shows up as medium-sized (0.01 to 0.1%) by frequency. The genes are TRBV20-1 and TRBJ2-3. This CDR3 contains 13 residues. Germline assignment: CDR1 DFQATT and CDR2 SNEGSKA (reference sequence). CDR3 amino acids: CSARVGLQDTQYF.

This clonotype is labeled medium-sized (0.01 to 0.1%) based on frequency. This sequence joins TRBV20-1 and TRBJ1-1. This CDR3 is built from 12 residues. Germline V gene data show CDR1 as DFQATT and CDR2 as SNEGSKA (reference sequence). CDR3 in amino acids: CSAHQRNTEAFF.